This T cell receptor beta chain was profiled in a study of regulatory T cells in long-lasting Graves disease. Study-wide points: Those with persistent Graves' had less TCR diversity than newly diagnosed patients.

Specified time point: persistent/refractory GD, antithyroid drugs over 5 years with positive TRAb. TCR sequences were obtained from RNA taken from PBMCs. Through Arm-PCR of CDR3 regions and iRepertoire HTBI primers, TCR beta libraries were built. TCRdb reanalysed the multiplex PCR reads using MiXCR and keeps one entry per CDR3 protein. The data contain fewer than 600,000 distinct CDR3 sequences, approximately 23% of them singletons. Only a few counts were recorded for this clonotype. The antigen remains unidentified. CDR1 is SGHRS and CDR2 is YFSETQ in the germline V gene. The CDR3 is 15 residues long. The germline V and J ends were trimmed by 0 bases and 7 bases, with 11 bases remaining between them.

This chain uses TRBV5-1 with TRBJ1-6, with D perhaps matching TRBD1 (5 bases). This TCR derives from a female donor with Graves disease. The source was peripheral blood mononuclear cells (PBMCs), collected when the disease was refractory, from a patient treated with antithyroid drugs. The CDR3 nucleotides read TGCGCCAGCAGCTTGGCGGGGGAAGGGAATTCACCCCTCCACTTT. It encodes CASSLAGEGNSPLHF.